The entry that follows covers one T cell receptor beta chain sequence. The antigen remains unidentified. 13 Jbeta primers and 60 Vbeta primers were used for the PCR. The authors' processing: Roughly 11 million shared chains were among the about 80 million unique TCR beta chains that a later analysis counted. Produced via immunoSEQ multiplex PCR; TCRdb's table is partial and in-frame only. The V and J calls and the clone size are those of that table, but D and trimming were determined from the DNA. This table holds 50,000 to 80,000 clones. There are 14 residues in the CDR3. In germline, CDR1 is GTSNPN, CDR2 SVGIG (reference sequence). Trimming left V 0 bases short and J 3 bases short, with 11 bases between. The data belong to a study of cytomegalovirus exposure and HLA in healthy donors. Study-level information: Some 180 million T cells yielded under 130 million unique TCR beta sequences in earlier analysis.

Study outcomes and limitations: Most CMV-associated TCR beta chains were later found to appear HLA-restricted.

The chain has TRBV30 and TRBJ1-1; no reliable D call. The clonotype originates from a young woman in good health and CMV-seronegative. Material for sequencing was PBMCs. The CDR3 DNA reads TGTGCCTGGAGTGTGAATCTTATAGACACTGAAGCTTTCTTT. Translation: CAWSVNLIDTEAFF.